This entry lists 15 T cell receptor beta chains sequenced from one sample in a study of post-analysis software for immune sequencing data. Libraries were made from TCR beta cDNA, and they carried unique molecular identifiers. TCRdb fed the PCR reads into MiXCR, producing one record per CDR3 protein. Of 380,000 or so distinct CDR3 sequences in the sample, 30% to 45% were seen once. These TCRs are of unknown antigen specificity. Points from the study as a whole: The five TRBV segments detected at higher frequency in patients than in controls included TRBV5-6, TRBV5-1 and TRBV20-1.

The material sequenced was blood. The receptors derive from a girl aged 5-17 years with multiple sclerosis.

This clonotype was seen a handful of times. J is TRBJ2-3 and V is TRBV3-1; 9 bases fit TRBD2. The CDR3 has 15 residues. V gave up 2 bases and J gave up 6 bases; unmatched junction bases: 6. Germline assignment: CDR1 LGHDT and CDR2 YNNKEL (reference sequence). CDR3 in amino acids: CASSQNAGGLDTQYF. CDR3 bases: TGTGCCAGCAGCCAAAACGCGGGGGGGTTGGATACGCAGTATTTT.

V usage is TRBV9 and J usage is TRBJ2-3, with D uncertain. Germline CDR1 reads SGDLS; CDR2 reads YYNGEE. CDR3 length: 12 amino acids. V was trimmed by 0 bases and J by 9 bases, leaving 8 bases between them. The CDR3 nucleotides read TGTGCCAGCAGCGTAGCGGAAGGCACGCAGTATTTT. As protein: CASSVAEGTQYF.

This chain links TRBV5-1 with TRBJ2-1, with D possibly being TRBD1 (5 bases). V lost 3 bases and J 10 bases, leaving 11 bases between the germline ends. The CDR3 spans 12 residues. Germline V gene sequence: CDR1 SGHRS, CDR2 YFSETQ. This chain's CDR3 is CASSSQGSEQFF. The CDR3 DNA is TGCGCCAGCAGCTCGCAGGGTAGCGAGCAGTTCTTC.

The chain combines TRBV12-3 or TRBV12-4 with TRBJ2-5; 7 bases line up with TRBD2. The J call is doubtful: the DNA matches TRBJ2-7 better. The CDR3 is 12 residues long. CDR3 sequence reads: CASSSSGCEQYF. Written as DNA, the CDR3 is TGTGCCAGCAGTTCTAGCGGCTGCGAGCAGTACTTC.

The sample holds a few counts of this clonotype. The chain couples TRBV10-3 to TRBJ2-3; maybe TRBD1 (6 bases). The V and J ends lost 3 bases and 1 base respectively, with 8 bases between them. Germline V lookup: CDR1 ENHRY, CDR2 SYGVKD. The CDR3 sequence is 14 residues long. CDR3 DNA sequence: TGTGCCATCAGTGAAGGGGGTGGCACAGATACGCAGTATTTT. Translating it yields CAISEGGGTDTQYF.

This rearrangement joins TRBV27 to TRBJ2-7; no clear D gene. The length of the CDR3 is 17 residues. Germline CDR1 MNHEY, CDR2 SMNVEV (reference sequence). The V gene lost 7 bases and the J gene lost 0 bases, with 22 bases spanning the gap. CDR3 in amino acids: CASIPASGVLSSYEQYF. The DNA of the CDR3 is TGTGCCAGCATCCCCGCTTCGGGCGTGTTAAGCTCCTACGAGCAGTACTTC.

This clonotype has a handful of counts. The chain's CDR3 is CASSLAIAPYNEQFF. The CDR3 DNA reads as TGTGCCAGCAGCTTAGCAATAGCGCCATACAATGAGCAGTTCTTC. The rearrangement joins TRBV7-3 to TRBJ2-1; tentatively, D is TRBD2 (5 bases). V lost 2 bases, J lost 4 bases, and 12 bases lay in between. This CDR3 contains 15 residues. From germline, CDR1 is SGHTA and CDR2 FQGTGA. Combining the CDR3 with reference TRBV7-3 and TRBJ2-1 gives the whole variable domain GAGVSQTPSNKVTEKGKYVELRCDPISGHTALYWYRQSLGQGPEFLIYFQGTGAADDSGLPNDRFFAVRPEGSVSTLKIQRTERGDSAVYLCASSLAIAPYNEQFFGPGTRLTVL.

This clonotype was seen more than once but under ten times. This chain links TRBV7-2 with TRBJ2-3; D could derive from TRBD1 or TRBD2 (5 bases each). The germline CDR1 and CDR2 sequences are SGHTA and FQGNSA. The CDR3 loop spans 19 amino acids. V dropped 2 bases and J dropped 4 bases, with 25 bases sitting between them. In nucleotides, the CDR3 is TGTGCCAGCAGCTTATGGGGGACGAGGCTAGGGGCCCCATCAGATACGCAGTATTTT. Translation: CASSLWGTRLGAPSDTQYF.

The V call is TRBV18, the J call TRBJ2-4; 12 nucleotides match TRBD1. TRBJ2-7 explains the end of the DNA better; the J call may be wrong. This CDR3 is 18 amino acids long. The V gene's germline CDR1 is KGHSH and CDR2 LQKENI. The CDR3 DNA is TGTGCCAGCTCACCACAACACCAGGGGACAGGGGGCCCCTACGAGCAGTACTTC. This translates into CASSPQHQGTGGPYEQYF.

This sequence joins TRBV16 and TRBJ1-5, with 7 bases fitting TRBD1. CDR1 is KGHSY, CDR2 FQNENV, per germline. This CDR3 spans 16 amino acids. V lost 4 bases, J lost 3 bases, and 9 bases stayed unmatched. CDR3 DNA: TGTGCCAGCAGCCGAAGGCAGGGGGGAAACAATCAGCCCCAGCATTTT. Encoded protein: CASSRRQGGNNQPQHF.

This clonotype was picked up one time. The chain links TRBV20-1 to TRBJ1-5; 8 nucleotides agree with TRBD1. The V gene's germline CDR1 is DFQATT and CDR2 SNEGSKA (reference sequence). The CDR3 totals 14 residues. V dropped 3 bases and J dropped 3; count of bases not matched to a gene: 4. The DNA of the CDR3 is TGCAGTGCTAGCAGGGGGCCATACAATCAGCCCCAGCATTTT. This sequence encodes CSASRGPYNQPQHF.

The rearrangement joins TRBV20-1 to TRBJ2-7; D is perhaps TRBD1 or TRBD2 (5 bases each). The germline gives CDR1 DFQATT, CDR2 SNEGSKA (reference sequence). The CDR3 extends over 16 amino acids. V lost 3 bases to trimming and J lost 5 bases, with 23 bases between them. This CDR3 is CSASPPGTPFLNEQYF. The CDR3 coding sequence is TGCAGTGCTAGCCCCCCCGGGACCCCCTTTTTGAACGAGCAGTACTTC.

The chain joins TRBV4-1 to TRBJ1-2; D might be TRBD1 (5 bases). The CDR3 length is 17 residues. The V gene's germline CDR1 is MGHRA and CDR2 YSYEKL. V lost 0 bases to trimming and J lost 4 bases, with 18 bases between them. CDR3 sequence reads: CASSQDKEEGPGYGYTF. CDR3 nucleotide sequence: TGCGCCAGCAGCCAAGATAAAGAGGAGGGGCCGGGCTATGGCTACACCTTC.

The sample holds a few counts of this clonotype. V gene TRBV29-1 combines with J gene TRBJ1-5; a weak D match, TRBD1 (5 bases). The CDR3 length is 12 residues. Germline-derived CDR1 and CDR2 are SQVTM and ANQGSEA. Trimming took off 4 bases at V and 4 bases at J, with 8 bases between the two ends. CDR3 amino acids: CSVGTPNQPQHF. The CDR3 DNA follows: TGCAGCGTTGGGACACCTAATCAGCCCCAGCATTTT.

This clonotype has a handful of counts. The J gene is TRBJ1-4, the V gene TRBV18; D gene uncertain. The CDR3 extends over 14 amino acids. Germline V gene sequence: CDR1 KGHSH, CDR2 LQKENI. V lost 3 bases to trimming and J lost 4 bases, with 9 bases between them. CDR3 amino acids: CASSPPSGNEKLFF. For the CDR3, the DNA is TGTGCCAGCTCACCCCCGAGTGGTAATGAAAAACTGTTTTTT.